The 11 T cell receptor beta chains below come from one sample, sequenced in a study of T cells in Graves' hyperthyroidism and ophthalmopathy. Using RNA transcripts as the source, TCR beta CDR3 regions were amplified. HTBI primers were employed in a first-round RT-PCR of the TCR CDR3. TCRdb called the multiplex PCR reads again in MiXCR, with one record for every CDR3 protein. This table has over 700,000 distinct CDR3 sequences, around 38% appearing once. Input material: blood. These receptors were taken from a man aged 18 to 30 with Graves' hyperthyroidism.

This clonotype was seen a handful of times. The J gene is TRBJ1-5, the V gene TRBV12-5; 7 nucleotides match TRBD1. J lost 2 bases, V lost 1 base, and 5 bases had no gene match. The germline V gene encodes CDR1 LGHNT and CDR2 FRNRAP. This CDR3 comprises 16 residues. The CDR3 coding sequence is TGTGCTAGTGGTTTGGCGGACAGGACGGGCAATCAGCCCCAGCATTTT. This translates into CASGLADRTGNQPQHF.

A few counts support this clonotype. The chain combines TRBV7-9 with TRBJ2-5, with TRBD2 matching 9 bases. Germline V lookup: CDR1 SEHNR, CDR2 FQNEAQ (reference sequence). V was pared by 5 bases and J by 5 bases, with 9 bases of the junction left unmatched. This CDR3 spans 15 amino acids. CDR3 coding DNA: TGTGCCAGCAGCCCAGGCGGGGGGGGATTGGAGACCCAGTACTTC. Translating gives CASSPGGGGLETQYF.

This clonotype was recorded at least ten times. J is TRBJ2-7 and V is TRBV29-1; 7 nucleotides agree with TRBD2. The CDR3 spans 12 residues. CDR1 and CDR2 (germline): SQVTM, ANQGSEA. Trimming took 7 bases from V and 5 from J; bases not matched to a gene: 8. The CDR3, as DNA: TGCAGCGCCTCGGGTAGCGGGCACGAGCAGTACTTC. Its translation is CSASGSGHEQYF.

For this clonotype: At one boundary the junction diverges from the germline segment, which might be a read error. The CDR3 DNA reads TGCGCCGGCAGCCTAGGGAACCAAGAGGCCCAGTACTTC. Residues: CAGSLGNQEAQYF. The rearrangement links TRBV5-5 to TRBJ2-5; no definite D call. The germline gives CDR1 SGHKS, CDR2 YYEKEE (reference sequence). The CDR3 contains 13 residues.

The CDR3 sequence is CASRWTNEKLFF. The CDR3 nucleotides read TGTGCCAGCAGGTGGACAAATGAAAAACTGTTTTTT. The chain recombines TRBV12-3 or TRBV12-4 with TRBJ1-4; a possible D gene is TRBD1 (5 bases). The V end lost 6 bases, the J end lost 5 bases, and 7 bases lay between the germline ends. CDR3 length: 12 residues.

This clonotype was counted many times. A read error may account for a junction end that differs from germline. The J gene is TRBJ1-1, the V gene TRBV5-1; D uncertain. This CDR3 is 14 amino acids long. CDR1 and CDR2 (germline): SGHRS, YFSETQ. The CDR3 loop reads CASSLVAANTEAFF. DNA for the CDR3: TGTGCCAGCAGCTTAGTTGCAGCGAACACTGAAGCTTTCTTT.

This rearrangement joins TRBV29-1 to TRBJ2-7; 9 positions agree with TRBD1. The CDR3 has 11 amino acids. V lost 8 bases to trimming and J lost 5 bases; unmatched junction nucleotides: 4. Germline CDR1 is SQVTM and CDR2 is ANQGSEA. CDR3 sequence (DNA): TGCAGCAGGACAGGGGCCGACGAGCAGTACTTC. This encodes CSRTGADEQYF.

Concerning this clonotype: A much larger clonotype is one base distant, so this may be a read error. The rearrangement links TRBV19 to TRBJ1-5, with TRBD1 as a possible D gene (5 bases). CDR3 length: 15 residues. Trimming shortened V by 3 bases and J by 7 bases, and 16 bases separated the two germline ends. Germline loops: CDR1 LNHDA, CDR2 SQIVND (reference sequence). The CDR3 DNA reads TGTGCCAGTAGTATGTTCGCGACAGCTAGGCAGCCCCAGCATTTT. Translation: CASSMFATARQPQHF. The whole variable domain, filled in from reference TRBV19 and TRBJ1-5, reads DGGITQSPKYLFRKEGQNVTLSCEQNLNHDAMYWYRQDPGQGLRLIYYSQIVNDFQKGDIAEGYSVSREKKESFPLTVTSAQKNPTAFYLCASSMFATARQPQHFGDGTRLSIL.

CDR3 bases: TGTGCCAGCAGCGGAGACAGAGAATCGAACACCGGGGAGCTGTTTTTT. Its translation: CASSGDRESNTGELFF. The chain combines TRBV7-9 with TRBJ2-2, with D maybe TRBD1 (5 bases). Germline CDR1 SEHNR, CDR2 FQNEAQ (reference sequence). The CDR3 has 16 amino acids. V shed 5 bases and J shed 0 bases, with 13 bases lying between them.

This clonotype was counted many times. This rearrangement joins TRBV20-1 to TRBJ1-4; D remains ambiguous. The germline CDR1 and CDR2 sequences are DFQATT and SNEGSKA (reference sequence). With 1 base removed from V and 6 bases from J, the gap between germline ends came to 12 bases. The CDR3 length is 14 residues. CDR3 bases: TGCAGTGCTAGAGGAGGTGGGGTACATGAAAAACTGTTTTTT. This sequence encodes CSARGGGVHEKLFF.

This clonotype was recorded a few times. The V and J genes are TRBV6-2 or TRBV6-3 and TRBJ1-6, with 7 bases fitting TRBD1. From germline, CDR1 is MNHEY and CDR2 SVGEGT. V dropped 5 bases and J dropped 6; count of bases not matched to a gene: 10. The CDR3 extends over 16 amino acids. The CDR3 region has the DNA TGTGCCAGCAGTCCAATTCCGGGACAGAGTAATTCACCCCTCCACTTT. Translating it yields CASSPIPGQSNSPLHF.